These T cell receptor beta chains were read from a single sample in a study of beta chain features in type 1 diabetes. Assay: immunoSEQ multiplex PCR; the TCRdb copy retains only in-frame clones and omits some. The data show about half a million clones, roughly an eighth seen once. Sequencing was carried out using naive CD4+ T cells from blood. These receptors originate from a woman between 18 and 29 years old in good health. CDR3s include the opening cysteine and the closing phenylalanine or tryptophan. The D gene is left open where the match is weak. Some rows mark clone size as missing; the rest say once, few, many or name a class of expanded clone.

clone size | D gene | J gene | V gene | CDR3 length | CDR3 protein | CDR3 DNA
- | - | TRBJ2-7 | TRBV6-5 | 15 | CASSSLKGAGYEQYF | TGTGCCAGCAGTTCCCTTAAGGGTGCTGGGTACGAGCAGTACTTC
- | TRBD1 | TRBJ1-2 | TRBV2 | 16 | CASSELPPGTVRGYTF | TGTGCCAGCAGTGAACTTCCGCCGGGGACAGTTAGGGGCTACACCTTC
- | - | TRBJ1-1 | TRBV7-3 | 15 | CASSAAGTENTEAFF | TGTGCCAGCAGCGCCGCCGGGACGGAGAACACTGAAGCTTTCTTT
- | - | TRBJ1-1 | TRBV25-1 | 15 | CASSDQGRKMAEAFF | TGTGCCAGCAGTGACCAAGGACGTAAAATGGCTGAAGCTTTCTTT
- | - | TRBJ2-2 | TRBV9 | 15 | CASSVASERYGELFF | TGTGCCAGCAGCGTAGCTAGCGAGCGGTACGGGGAGCTGTTTTTT
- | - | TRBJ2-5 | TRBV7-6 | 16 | CASSLGLRGVQETQYF | TGTGCCAGCAGCTTAGGGCTTAGGGGCGTCCAAGAGACCCAGTACTTC
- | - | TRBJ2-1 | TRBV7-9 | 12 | CASSRPRWEQFF | TGTGCCAGCAGCAGACCTAGGTGGGAGCAGTTCTTC
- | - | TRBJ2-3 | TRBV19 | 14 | CASSSRQGGDTQYF | TGTGCCAGTAGTAGTCGGCAGGGAGGAGATACGCAGTATTTT
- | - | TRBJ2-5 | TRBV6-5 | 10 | CASTDETQYF | TGTGCCAGCACTGATGAGACCCAGTACTTC
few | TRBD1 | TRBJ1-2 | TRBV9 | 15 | CASSPTGDRRYGYTF | TGTGCCAGCAGCCCGACAGGGGATCGTCGGTATGGCTACACCTTC
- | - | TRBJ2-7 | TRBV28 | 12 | CATHAKTYEQYF | TGTGCCACCCACGCTAAAACCTACGAGCAGTACTTC
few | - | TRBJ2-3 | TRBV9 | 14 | CASSVTSTTDTQYF | TGTGCCAGCAGCGTGACCAGTACAACAGATACGCAGTATTTT
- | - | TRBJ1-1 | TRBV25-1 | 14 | CASSANTWTDEAFF | TGTGCCAGCAGTGCAAACACTTGGACAGATGAAGCTTTCTTT
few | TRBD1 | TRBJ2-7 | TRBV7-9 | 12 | CASSLISGTGRF | TGTGCCAGCAGTCTAATCTCCGGGACAGGCCGTTTC
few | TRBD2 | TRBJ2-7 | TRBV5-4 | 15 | CASSFGLAGGYEQYF | TGTGCCAGCAGCTTTGGACTAGCGGGAGGCTACGAGCAGTACTTC
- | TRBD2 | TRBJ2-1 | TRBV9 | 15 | CASPRPSGGNNEQFF | TGTGCCAGCCCCCGTCCTAGCGGGGGCAACAATGAGCAGTTCTTC
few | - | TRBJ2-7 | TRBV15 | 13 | CATSRDGYYEQYF | TGTGCCACCAGCAGAGATGGGTATTACGAGCAGTACTTC
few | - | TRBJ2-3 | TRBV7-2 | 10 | CASSFDTQYF | TGTGCCAGCAGCTTTGATACGCAGTATTTT
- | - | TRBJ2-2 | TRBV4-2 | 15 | CASSQPDWDTGELFF | TGTGCCAGCAGCCAACCGGACTGGGACACCGGGGAGCTGTTTTTT